One sample yielded the 25 T cell receptor beta chains listed below, sequenced in a study of beta chain features in type 1 diabetes. Study results and caveats: Shortening that was moderate but significant affected the TCRB CDR3s of Type 1 diabetes patients in all four CD4+ subsets.

Sequenced material consisted of expressed TCRB transcripts (all of the isolated RNA was reverse transcribed). Sequencing used immunoSEQ multiplex PCR; TCRdb keeps in-frame clones, though not all of them. This sample has 240,000 or so clones, with over 20% found just once. No antigens are known for them. The specimen was naive CD4+ T cells from blood. The receptor source for this set is a woman aged 40 to 49 with type 1 diabetes.

V is TRBV9 and J is TRBJ2-3; TRBD2 agrees at 7 bases. Losses at the gene ends were 0 bases for V and 1 base for J; bases not matched to a gene: 8. The germline V gene encodes CDR1 SGDLS and CDR2 YYNGEE. The CDR3 covers 17 residues. CDR3 residues: CASSVGISGLGTDTQYF. The CDR3 DNA reads TGTGCCAGCAGCGTAGGTATTAGCGGGCTGGGCACAGATACGCAGTATTTT.

The V call is TRBV28, the J call TRBJ2-7; TRBD1 agrees at 9 bases. The germline gives CDR1 MDHEN, CDR2 SYDVKM. The V and J ends lost 8 bases and 3 bases, in that order; junction bases with no gene match: 5. The CDR3 is made up of 13 amino acids. CDR3 in DNA: TGTGCCAGCGCACCGGGACAGGGCTACGAGCAGTACTTC. Translation: CASAPGQGYEQYF.

The chain links TRBV15 to TRBJ2-6; no reliable D call. V was cut by 4 bases and J by 2 bases, with 3 bases left in between. CDR3 size: 13 residues. Germline lookup yields CDR1 LNHNV and CDR2 YYDKDF (reference sequence). In nucleotides, the CDR3 is TGTGCCACCAGCACTACTGGGGCCAACGTCCTGACTTTC. This translates into CATSTTGANVLTF.

V usage is TRBV27 and J usage is TRBJ1-4, with TRBD1 as a possible D gene (5 bases). V lost 5 bases to trimming and J lost 10 bases, with 14 bases between them. Germline V gene sequence: CDR1 MNHEY, CDR2 SMNVEV (reference sequence). The CDR3 is 13 residues long. The CDR3 here is CASSPPLGGKLFF. The CDR3 DNA sequence: TGTGCCAGCAGTCCCCCCCTCGGGGGAAAACTGTTTTTT. Looking up the rest from reference TRBV27 and TRBJ1-4 gives the full variable domain: EAQVTQNPRYLITVTGKKLTVTCSQNMNHEYMSWYRQDPGLGLRQIYYSMNVEVTDKGDVPEGYKVSRKEKRNFPLILESPSPNQTSLYFCASSPPLGGKLFFGSGTQLSVL.

The sample holds a few counts of this clone. The genes are TRBV2 and TRBJ2-3, with 8 positions matching TRBD1. The ends lost 6 bases at V and 2 bases at J; junction bases unmatched: 7. The length of the CDR3 is 15 residues. Per the germline V gene, CDR1 is SNHLY and CDR2 is FYNNEI. Written as DNA, the CDR3 is TGTGCCAGCAGCGGACAGGGCCTGTACACAGATACGCAGTATTTT. Its translation: CASSGQGLYTDTQYF.

The rearrangement joins TRBV29-1 to TRBJ2-1; 11 bases fit TRBD2. The CDR3 is 17 amino acids. The J segment lost 7 bases and the V segment lost 6 bases, leaving 17 bases of the junction unmatched. The germline CDR1 and CDR2 sequences are SQVTM and ANQGSEA. CDR3 nucleotides: TGCAGCGTCGAATCCTTAGCGGGAGGGCCTTTGTCGAATGAGCAGTTCTTC. The encoded protein is CSVESLAGGPLSNEQFF.

This chain joins TRBV6-5 and TRBJ2-7; no clear D. V lost 6 bases, J lost 0 bases, and 9 bases lay in between. From germline, CDR1 is MNHEY and CDR2 SVGAGI. The CDR3 sequence is 13 residues long. CDR3 sequence: CASRTGSSYEQYF. CDR3 coding DNA: TGTGCCAGCAGAACCGGGTCCTCCTACGAGCAGTACTTC.

This clone was counted once. A junction boundary mismatches the germline segment, possibly from a read error. This chain uses TRBV7-7 with TRBJ1-2; D is ambiguous. The CDR3 is 14 amino acids. CDR1 is SSHAT and CDR2 is FNYEAQ in the germline V gene (reference sequence). CDR3 residues: CASSEAGGAQRLIF. In nucleotides, the CDR3 is TGTGCTAGCAGCGAGGCGGGAGGAGCCCAGAGGTTGATCTTC.

This clone was counted only a few times. The rearrangement uses TRBV5-1 and TRBJ2-1, with D perhaps TRBD2 (7 bases). The CDR3 consists of 15 residues. V shed 1 base and J shed 9 bases, with 17 bases lying between them. The germline gives CDR1 SGHRS, CDR2 YFSETQ. CDR3 sequence reads: CASSLLGRGGVEQFF. The CDR3, as DNA: TGCGCCAGCAGCTTGCTCGGTAGAGGGGGGGTTGAGCAGTTCTTC.

Written as DNA, the CDR3 is TGCAGCGTAGCCCAGGGGACATACGAGCAGTTCTTC. This encodes CSVAQGTYEQFF. This chain connects TRBV29-1 to TRBJ2-1; D is perhaps TRBD1 (6 bases). Germline V CDR1 and CDR2: SQVTM, ANQGSEA. The CDR3 totals 12 residues. V was cut by 6 bases and J by 10 bases, with 16 bases left in between.

This clone has just a few counts. The chain recombines TRBV30 with TRBJ1-1; D not certain. This CDR3 spans 13 amino acids. Trimming pared 3 bases from V and 5 bases from J, leaving 13 bases between. The germline V gene encodes CDR1 GTSNPN and CDR2 SVGIG (reference sequence). Here the CDR3 DNA reads TGTGCCTGGAGGGGTCTGTCGGAGACTGAAGCTTTCTTT. It translates to CAWRGLSETEAFF.

The rearrangement links TRBV7-9 to TRBJ2-3, with 13 bases aligning to TRBD2. CDR1 SEHNR and CDR2 FQNEAQ come from the germline V gene (reference sequence). The CDR3 is 18 amino acids. V shed 2 bases and J 4 bases; nucleotides not matched to a gene: 9. The CDR3 is CASSLPSWTSGSSDTQYF. The CDR3 bases are TGTGCCAGCAGCTTACCCTCCTGGACTAGCGGGAGCTCAGATACGCAGTATTTT. The whole variable domain, remainder taken from reference TRBV7-9 and TRBJ2-3, is DTGVSQNPRHKITKRGQNVTFRCDPISEHNRLYWYRQTLGQGPEFLTYFQNEAQLEKSRLLSDRFSAERPKGSFSTLEIQRTEQGDSAMYLCASSLPSWTSGSSDTQYFGPGTRLTVL.

This clone was seen a handful of times. V usage is TRBV19 and J usage is TRBJ2-1; possibly TRBD2 for D (6 bases). Trimming shortened V by 3 bases and J by 4 bases, and 16 bases separated the two germline ends. The germline gives CDR1 LNHDA, CDR2 SQIVND (reference sequence). This CDR3 has 16 amino acids. The CDR3 spells CASSMELALPYNEQFF. In DNA form, the CDR3 reads TGTGCCAGTAGTATGGAACTAGCCTTGCCTTACAATGAGCAGTTCTTC.

This clone was detected only a few times. The chain employs TRBV6-5 and TRBJ2-7; 7 nucleotides match TRBD2. CDR3 length: 15 amino acids. Trimming took 0 bases from V and 5 from J; bases not matched to a gene: 7. From germline, CDR1 is MNHEY and CDR2 SVGAGI. The CDR3 here is CASSYSYAGVNEQYF. The CDR3 DNA reads TGTGCCAGCAGTTACTCGTACGCGGGGGTCAACGAGCAGTACTTC.

A few counts support this clone. The CDR3 is CATSRGGIQETQYF. In DNA form, the CDR3 reads TGTGCCACCAGCAGAGGAGGAATCCAAGAGACCCAGTACTTC. This chain links TRBV15 with TRBJ2-5; no definite D call. Germline V gives CDR1 LNHNV, CDR2 YYDKDF (reference sequence). The CDR3 is 14 residues long. Trimming removed 1 base at V and 1 base at J, with 7 bases between.

This sequence joins TRBV9 and TRBJ2-1; 9 nucleotides match TRBD2. This CDR3 has 17 residues. Germline values: CDR1 SGDLS, CDR2 YYNGEE. With V trimmed by 0 bases and J by 5 bases, 9 bases remained unmatched. CDR3 residues: CASSVVGSGGPDNEQFF. In DNA, the CDR3 is TGTGCCAGCAGCGTAGTGGGTAGCGGGGGACCGGACAATGAGCAGTTCTTC.

The V gene is TRBV4-1, the J gene TRBJ1-1; 7 bases match TRBD1. The germline V gene has CDR1 MGHRA and CDR2 YSYEKL. The trim removed 2 bases at V and 1 base at J, leaving 16 bases unmatched. The CDR3 contains 19 residues. CDR3 DNA sequence: TGCGCCAGCAGCCAATTGAGGGGGGACAGTGAAACTCGGAACACTGAAGCTTTCTTT. Its translation is CASSQLRGDSETRNTEAFF.

The rearrangement joins TRBV27 to TRBJ2-1; 11 bases line up with TRBD2. The CDR3 is made up of 15 amino acids. V lost 4 bases, J lost 3 bases, and 2 bases stayed unmatched. Per the germline V gene, CDR1 is MNHEY and CDR2 is SMNVEV (reference sequence). The CDR3 reads CASSSLAGVYNEQFF. CDR3 bases: TGTGCCAGCAGTTCACTAGCGGGAGTCTACAATGAGCAGTTCTTC.

This clone was picked up a small number of times. This rearrangement joins TRBV30 to TRBJ1-1; tentatively, D is TRBD1 (5 bases). This CDR3 is 14 amino acids long. Trimming took 2 bases from V and 0 from J, leaving 10 bases between them. Germline-derived CDR1 and CDR2 are GTSNPN and SVGIG (reference sequence). CDR3 residues: CAWSILTVNTEAFF. DNA of the CDR3: TGTGCCTGGAGTATCTTGACAGTGAACACTGAAGCTTTCTTT.

The chain recombines TRBV28 with TRBJ1-1; 9 bases fit TRBD1. The CDR3 has 13 residues. Trimming took 4 bases from V and 7 from J; bases not matched to a gene: 4. Germline lookup yields CDR1 MDHEN and CDR2 SYDVKM. CDR3 nucleotide sequence: TGTGCCAGCAGTTCAGGGGGACAGGGTGAAGCTTTCTTT. Protein sequence: CASSSGGQGEAFF. The whole variable domain, filled in from reference TRBV28 and TRBJ1-1, reads DVKVTQSSRYLVKRTGEKVFLECVQDMDHENMFWYRQDPGLGLRLIYFSYDVKMKEKGDIPEGYSVSREKKERFSLILESASTNQTSMYLCASSSGGQGEAFFGQGTRLTVV.

This clone came up a few times. The gene calls are TRBV5-6 and TRBJ2-5; D gene unclear. Germline assignment: CDR1 SGHDT and CDR2 YYEEEE. V was clipped by 1 base and J by 3 bases, with 4 bases between them. This CDR3 spans 12 amino acids. CDR3 in amino acids: CASSLSEETQYF. Written as DNA, the CDR3 is TGTGCCAGCAGCTTGTCCGAAGAGACCCAGTACTTC.

The CDR3 reads CASRPEDRSIEKLFF. The CDR3, as DNA: TGCGCCAGCAGGCCGGAGGACAGGAGTATTGAAAAACTGTTTTTT. This chain links TRBV5-1 with TRBJ1-4; 7 bases fit TRBD1. Germline loops: CDR1 SGHRS, CDR2 YFSETQ. This CDR3 spans 15 amino acids. The V gene end was trimmed by 5 bases and the J gene end by 7 bases; junction bases not matched to a gene: 11.

This clone was detected a few times. This sequence joins TRBV4-1 and TRBJ2-6; 9 nucleotides agree with TRBD1. Per the germline V gene, CDR1 is MGHRA and CDR2 is YSYEKL. This CDR3 has 18 residues. V shed 4 bases, J shed 4 bases, and the junction held 11 bases outside the gene matches. CDR3 bases: TGCGCCAGCAGCCGAAGTCCTCGGACAGGGGCAGGGGCCAACGTCCTGACTTTC. It is translated as CASSRSPRTGAGANVLTF.

The V call is TRBV5-1, the J call TRBJ2-1, with 7 bases lining up with TRBD2. Germline CDR1 is SGHRS and CDR2 is YFSETQ. The junction had 10 bases not matched to a gene; V was cut back by 0 bases and J by 7 bases. The CDR3 covers 16 residues. For the CDR3, the DNA is TGCGCCAGCAGCTTGGCTGTAGCGGGTTACGGAAATGAGCAGTTCTTC. Its translation: CASSLAVAGYGNEQFF.

This chain uses TRBV6-1 with TRBJ2-7; the D gene is possibly TRBD1 (6 bases). The CDR3 has 12 residues. Germline loops: CDR1 MNHNS, CDR2 SASEGT. Trimming left V 8 bases short and J 0 bases short, with 8 bases between. DNA for the CDR3: TGTGCCAGCGGGGACACCTCCTACGAGCAGTACTTC. Translating it yields CASGDTSYEQYF.